The 3 T cell receptor beta chains below all came from one sample that was sequenced in a study of blood T cell repertoires in COVID-19. The method was immunoSEQ multiplex PCR; TCRdb's version includes in-frame clones alone and lacks a portion of them. The sample carries about 350,000 clones, approximately 84% recorded once. Specimen: PBMCs or T cells enriched from blood (not recorded which). The source is a woman aged 25 to 39 who had recovered from COVID-19.

The rearrangement uses TRBV28 and TRBJ2-4; TRBD1 matches 9 bases. Germline V lookup: CDR1 MDHEN, CDR2 SYDVKM. This CDR3 spans 13 amino acids. The J segment lost 8 bases and the V segment lost 9 bases, leaving 8 bases of the junction unmatched. The CDR3 here is CASLTGQGDIQYF. The CDR3 DNA sequence: TGTGCCAGTTTGACGGGACAGGGTGACATTCAGTACTTC.

The chain has TRBV1 and TRBJ1-4; the table names TRBD1, a call not compared with the DNA. TRBV1 is shown as a pseudogene. This CDR3 is built from 14 residues. This CDR3 reads CTSSPDRGHEKLFF. As DNA, the CDR3 is TGCACCAGCAGCCCTGACAGGGGGCATGAAAAACTGTTTTTT.

The genes are TRBV14 and TRBJ2-5; tentative D call: TRBD1 (5 bases). This CDR3 has 13 amino acids. The V end was cut by 6 bases, the J end by 3 bases, with 11 bases between. Per germline, CDR1 SGHDN and CDR2 FVKESK. CDR3 coding DNA: TGTGCCAGCAGTCAGGGTGCCAAAGAGACCCAGTACTTC. It yields the protein CASSQGAKETQYF. The full variable domain, its missing parts supplied by reference TRBV14 and TRBJ2-5, is EAGVTQFPSHSVIEKGQTVTLRCDPISGHDNLYWYRRVMGKEIKFLLHFVKESKQDESGMPNNRFLAERTGGTYSTLKVQPAELEDSGVYFCASSQGAKETQYFGPGTRLLVL.